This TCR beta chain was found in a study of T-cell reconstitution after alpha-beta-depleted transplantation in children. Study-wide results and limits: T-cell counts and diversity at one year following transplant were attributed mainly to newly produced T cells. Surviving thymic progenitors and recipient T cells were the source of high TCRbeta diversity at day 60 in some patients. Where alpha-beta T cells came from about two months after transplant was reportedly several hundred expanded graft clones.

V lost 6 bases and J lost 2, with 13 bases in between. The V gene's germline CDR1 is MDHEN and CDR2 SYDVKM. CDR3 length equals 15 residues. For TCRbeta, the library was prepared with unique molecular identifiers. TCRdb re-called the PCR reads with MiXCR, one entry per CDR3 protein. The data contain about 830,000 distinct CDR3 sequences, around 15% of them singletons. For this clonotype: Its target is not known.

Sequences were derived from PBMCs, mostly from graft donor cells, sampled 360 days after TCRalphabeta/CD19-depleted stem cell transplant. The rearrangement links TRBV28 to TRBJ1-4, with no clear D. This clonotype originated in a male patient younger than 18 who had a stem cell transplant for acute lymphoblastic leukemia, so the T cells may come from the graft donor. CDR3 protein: CASRRPFLTNEKLFF. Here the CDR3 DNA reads TGTGCCAGCAGGCGCCCCTTTTTGACTAATGAAAAACTGTTTTTT.